The next 29 T cell receptor beta chains were all read from a single sample in a study of blood T cells in healthy people across ages. A second PCR, run for roughly 6 to 11 cycles, used a sample-barcoded 5' primer plus a J-beta primer mix. TCRdb passed the 5' RACE reads through MiXCR, listing each CDR3 protein once. The data contain about 780,000 distinct CDR3 sequences, roughly 46% of them singletons. Sequencing was done on a sample of blood. These receptors were obtained from a man older than 75 in good health.

The J gene is TRBJ2-7, the V gene TRBV6-5, with D perhaps TRBD1 (6 bases). This CDR3 has 16 amino acids. V was trimmed by 6 bases and J by 0 bases, leaving 18 bases between them. Germline V gene lookup returns CDR1 MNHEY and CDR2 SVGAGI. CDR3 coding DNA: TGTGCCAGCAGCCTCTACTTGGGGGCATCCTCCTACGAGCAGTACTTC. Its translation is CASSLYLGASSYEQYF.

This clonotype was seen a few times. V gene TRBV5-1 combines with J gene TRBJ1-1, with unresolved D. The CDR3 totals 15 residues. Between the trimmed V and J ends, which lost 4 bases and 1 base, there was a span of 14 bases. Germline V CDR1 and CDR2: SGHRS, YFSETQ. The CDR3 DNA is TGCGCCAGCAGCCCTGTACCTGGTGGGAACACTGAAGCTTTCTTT. Encoded protein: CASSPVPGGNTEAFF.

This clonotype was seen more than once but under ten times. The J gene is TRBJ2-3, the V gene TRBV5-1, with 9 bases lining up with TRBD1. V dropped 6 bases and J dropped 1; count of bases not matched to a gene: 3. The CDR3 consists of 14 residues. Germline V gene lookup returns CDR1 SGHRS and CDR2 YFSETQ. The CDR3 here is CASIQGAGTDTQYF. DNA for the CDR3: TGCGCCAGCATACAGGGGGCTGGCACAGATACGCAGTATTTT. The full variable domain, with the rest looked up from reference TRBV5-1 and TRBJ2-3, is KAGVTQTPRYLIKTRGQQVTLSCSPISGHRSVSWYQQTPGQGLQFLFEYFSETQRNKGNFPGRFSGRQFSNSRSEMNVSTLELGDSALYLCASIQGAGTDTQYFGPGTRLTVL.

V and J are TRBV19 and TRBJ2-7; 7 bases are a match to TRBD2. The CDR3 has 14 amino acids. The germline V gene has CDR1 LNHDA and CDR2 SQIVND (reference sequence). The V segment lost 3 bases and the J segment 6 bases; nucleotides outside the gene matches: 8. The chain's CDR3 is CASSIVGGGSEQYF. The CDR3 DNA sequence: TGTGCCAGTAGTATCGTCGGGGGAGGGAGCGAGCAGTACTTC.

As to this clonotype: Germline and junction disagree at one end, which may indicate a read error. The V and J genes are TRBV2 and TRBJ2-5; 10 nucleotides match TRBD2. The DNA end is a closer match to TRBJ2-7, so the J assignment may be wrong. Germline V CDR1 and CDR2: SNHLY, FYNNEI. This CDR3 is 15 amino acids long. The CDR3 DNA sequence: TGTGCCAGCGGTGAGGGAGCGGGAGGGACCTACGAGCAGTACTTC. It yields the protein CASGEGAGGTYEQYF.

The chain combines TRBV3-1 with TRBJ1-2; D unclear. Germline CDR1 is LGHDT and CDR2 is YNNKEL (reference sequence). V gave up 3 bases and J gave up 4 bases, with 15 bases separating them. This CDR3 comprises 15 residues. CDR3 DNA: TGTGCCAGCAGCCATGTGGTCGGGCAGGCCTATGGCTACACCTTC. Translating gives CASSHVVGQAYGYTF.

This clonotype was seen many times. This chain uses TRBV3-1 with TRBJ2-7, with TRBD1 matching over 7 bases. CDR3 size: 13 residues. V trimming: 5 bases; J trimming: 2 bases; junction bases outside the gene matches: 3. CDR1 and CDR2 (germline): LGHDT, YNNKEL (reference sequence). CDR3 nucleotide sequence: TGTGCCAGCAGCATCGACAGGGCCTACGAGCAGTACTTC. Translated, it gives CASSIDRAYEQYF.

This clonotype was picked up a small number of times. V and J are TRBV6-1 and TRBJ2-2; 8 bases are shared with TRBD1. The CDR3 sequence is 15 residues long. CDR1 MNHNS and CDR2 SASEGT come from the germline V gene. J lost 5 bases, V lost 11 bases, and 13 bases had no gene match. The CDR3 region is CAGNWAGGLTGELFF. Here the CDR3 DNA reads TGTGCCGGGAACTGGGCAGGGGGCTTGACCGGGGAGCTGTTTTTT.

The sample holds a few counts of this clonotype. This chain uses TRBV27 with TRBJ2-7, with 13 nucleotides matching TRBD2. The CDR3 is 20 amino acids. Germline V gene sequence: CDR1 MNHEY, CDR2 SMNVEV (reference sequence). Trimming cost V 4 bases and J 0 bases; bases outside gene matches: 15. CDR3 loop: CASSSQYPGTSGTFSYEQYF. The CDR3 nucleotides read TGTGCCAGCAGTTCCCAATATCCCGGGACTAGCGGGACCTTCTCCTACGAGCAGTACTTC.

About this clonotype: A much larger clone sits a single nucleotide away, making a read error possible. The chain couples TRBV7-2 to TRBJ2-5; D is uncertain. Germline-derived CDR1 and CDR2 are SGHTA and FQGNSA. Trimming shortened V by 8 bases and J by 6 bases, and 19 bases separated the two germline ends. The length of the CDR3 is 14 residues. CDR3 loop: CASGSPGSKKTQYF. For the CDR3, the DNA is TGTGCCAGCGGCTCCCCAGGATCCAAGAAGACCCAGTACTTC.

This clonotype was observed a few times. The V call is TRBV20-1, the J call TRBJ2-1; 15 bases are a match to TRBD2. This CDR3 region has 18 residues. Germline V gives CDR1 DFQATT, CDR2 SNEGSKA (reference sequence). Trimming cost V 5 bases and J 7 bases; bases outside gene matches: 15. The CDR3 loop is CSAYPGLAGGALGNEQFF. The DNA of the CDR3 is TGCAGTGCTTATCCGGGACTAGCGGGAGGAGCGTTGGGGAATGAGCAGTTCTTC.

This chain joins TRBV9 and TRBJ2-5; TRBD2 matches 8 bases. This CDR3 spans 15 amino acids. In germline, CDR1 is SGDLS, CDR2 YYNGEE. Losses at the gene ends were 0 bases for V and 5 bases for J; bases not matched to a gene: 6. The CDR3 loop reads CASSVGGAGDETQYF. The CDR3 bases are TGTGCCAGCAGCGTAGGAGGAGCGGGAGACGAGACCCAGTACTTC.

This clonotype has just a few counts. The chain is built from TRBV6-2 or TRBV6-3 and TRBJ2-5; D is uncertain. This CDR3 is built from 14 residues. With 7 bases removed from V and 1 base from J, the gap between germline ends came to 13 bases. Germline CDR1 MNHEY, CDR2 SVGEGT. CDR3 amino acids: CASTLDGIQETQYF. As DNA, the CDR3 is TGTGCCAGCACCCTGGACGGTATCCAAGAGACCCAGTACTTC.

The chain employs TRBV6-5 and TRBJ2-1, with TRBD2 matching 9 bases. Germline trimming cut 0 bases from V and 8 bases from J; bases unmatched to any gene: 5. Germline CDR1 reads MNHEY; CDR2 reads SVGAGI. The CDR3 spans 15 residues. The CDR3 reads CASSYSKIAGDEQFF. In DNA, the CDR3 is TGTGCCAGCAGTTACTCGAAAATAGCGGGAGATGAGCAGTTCTTC.

This clonotype showed up just a few times. CDR3 bases: TGCGCCAGCAGTCAATCGAACAGGAAGGATTCCTACGAGCAGTACTTC. Translation: CASSQSNRKDSYEQYF. The genes are TRBV23-1 and TRBJ2-7, with D maybe TRBD1 (5 bases). TRBV23-1 is an ORF for which the function is uncertain. V was clipped by 0 bases and J by 1 base, with 13 bases between them. The CDR3 covers 16 residues.

The chain employs TRBV3-1 and TRBJ1-1; D is undetermined. CDR1 is LGHDT and CDR2 is YNNKEL in the germline V gene (reference sequence). This CDR3 region has 14 residues. V shed 1 base and J shed 4 bases, with 10 bases lying between them. The CDR3 loop is CASSQVGIPTEAFF. For the CDR3, the DNA is TGTGCCAGCAGCCAAGTGGGGATCCCCACTGAAGCTTTCTTT.

This sequence joins TRBV27 and TRBJ2-7; TRBD2 agrees at 11 bases. V shed 5 bases and J 0 bases; nucleotides not matched to a gene: 12. Germline V lookup: CDR1 MNHEY, CDR2 SMNVEV (reference sequence). The CDR3 covers 18 residues. Here the CDR3 DNA reads TGTGCCAGCAGTCCCTCGGGACTAGCGGATTTAACCTCCTACGAGCAGTACTTC. Translating gives CASSPSGLADLTSYEQYF.

V gene TRBV6-4 combines with J gene TRBJ2-5; the D gene is possibly TRBD2 (6 bases). The V and J ends lost 8 bases and 5 bases respectively, with 18 bases between them. The CDR3 covers 14 residues. Germline CDR1 is MRHNA and CDR2 is SNTAGT. The CDR3 is CASGGQVGSETQYF. CDR3 bases: TGTGCCAGCGGCGGTCAAGTCGGGAGTGAGACCCAGTACTTC.

In its sample, this clonotype was seen a few times. The gene calls are TRBV7-6 and TRBJ2-7; D not resolved. V was clipped by 0 bases and J by 3 bases, with 15 bases between them. This CDR3 has 16 amino acids. The germline CDR1 and CDR2 sequences are SGHVS and FNYEAQ. The CDR3 nucleotides are TGTGCCAGCAGCTTAGCCCCCCTCCCATCGAACTACGAGCAGTACTTC. Protein: CASSLAPLPSNYEQYF.

The J gene is TRBJ2-5, the V gene TRBV7-2; the D is unclear. With 5 bases removed from V and 5 bases from J, the gap between germline ends came to 9 bases. CDR3 length: 12 residues. Germline values: CDR1 SGHTA, CDR2 FQGNSA. The CDR3: CASSPVTETQYF. The CDR3 nucleotides read TGTGCCAGCAGCCCGGTTACCGAGACCCAGTACTTC.

On this clonotype itself: One end of the junction varies from germline; a read error may be responsible. J is TRBJ2-3 and V is TRBV10-3, with 8 nucleotides matching TRBD1. The CDR3 contains 16 residues. The germline V gene has CDR1 ENHRY and CDR2 SYGVKD. CDR3 residues: CATGDRPPSSIDTQYF. The CDR3 nucleotides read TGTGCCACAGGGGACAGGCCCCCCTCTAGCATAGATACGCAGTATTTT.

The chain recombines TRBV5-5 with TRBJ2-7, with TRBD1 matching 7 bases. The CDR3 spans 13 residues. With V trimmed by 7 bases and J by 5 bases, 9 bases remained unmatched. Germline V gives CDR1 SGHKS, CDR2 YYEKEE (reference sequence). The CDR3 coding sequence is TGTGCCAGCGCCCGACAGGGAGTACACGAGCAGTACTTC. Translated, it gives CASARQGVHEQYF.

In this sample, this clonotype turned up many times. The chain links TRBV20-1 to TRBJ2-3, with 8 bases aligning to TRBD2. V shed 5 bases, J shed 4 bases, and the junction held 11 bases outside the gene matches. The CDR3 loop spans 15 amino acids. Germline V gene lookup returns CDR1 DFQATT and CDR2 SNEGSKA (reference sequence). CDR3 sequence: CSADELAGIADTQYF. The CDR3 region has the DNA TGCAGTGCTGATGAATTAGCGGGAATAGCAGATACGCAGTATTTT.

This clonotype turned up a few times. The J gene is TRBJ2-1, the V gene TRBV5-1; 7 bases line up with TRBD2. J gave up 8 bases and V 5 bases, and 13 bases lay outside the gene matches. This CDR3 is 15 amino acids long. Per the germline V gene, CDR1 is SGHRS and CDR2 is YFSETQ. Written as DNA, the CDR3 is TGCGCCAGCAGATCGGGAGCGGGGCCTGGGGATGAGCAGTTCTTC. As protein: CASRSGAGPGDEQFF.

To note about this clonotype: A much larger clone is a single base away; this may be a read error. The rearrangement links TRBV7-2 to TRBJ2-1, with a tentative D call TRBD2 (6 bases). The CDR3 covers 14 residues. V was shortened by 11 bases and J by 6 bases, with 20 bases between the two germline ends. From germline, CDR1 is SGHTA and CDR2 FQGNSA. The CDR3 is CAGIKTSSGNEQFF. In DNA form, the CDR3 reads TGTGCCGGCATCAAGACTAGTTCAGGCAATGAGCAGTTCTTC. Supplemented by reference TRBV7-2 and TRBJ2-1, the full variable domain reads GAGVSQSPSNKVTEKGKDVELRCDPISGHTALYWYRQSLGQGLEFLIYFQGNSAPDKSGLPSDRFSAERTGGSVSTLTIQRTQQEDSAVYLCAGIKTSSGNEQFFGPGTRLTVL.

This clonotype was detected a few times. This chain joins TRBV30 and TRBJ2-5, with TRBD2 identical over 14 bases. The V segment lost 3 bases and the J segment 3 bases; nucleotides outside the gene matches: 3. Germline CDR1 is GTSNPN and CDR2 is SVGIG (reference sequence). The CDR3 extends over 15 amino acids. CDR3 in DNA: TGTGCCTGGAGATTGGGACTAGCGGGAGAAGAGACCCAGTACTTC. Its translation: CAWRLGLAGEETQYF.

This chain uses TRBV10-3 with TRBJ2-1; 9 nucleotides align to TRBD1. Germline-derived CDR1 and CDR2 are ENHRY and SYGVKD. The CDR3 runs 15 residues. The junction had 12 bases not matched to a gene; V was cut back by 5 bases and J by 10 bases. The DNA of the CDR3 is TGTGCCATCAGTCGGAAGACAGGGGGGCCCTACGAGCAGTTCTTC. Encoded protein: CAISRKTGGPYEQFF.

Here the CDR3 reads CASRTRLAGYDEQFF. The CDR3, as DNA: TGTGCCAGCAGAACACGGCTAGCGGGTTATGATGAGCAGTTCTTC. The V gene is TRBV11-2, the J gene TRBJ2-1, with 8 bases aligning to TRBD2. The CDR3 is 15 amino acids. Germline assignment: CDR1 SGHAT and CDR2 FQNNGV. Trimming removed 6 bases from V and 8 bases from J; junction bases left unmatched: 12.

V usage is TRBV5-1 and J usage is TRBJ1-6, with a tentative D call TRBD1 (5 bases). CDR3 size: 15 residues. Germline V gene sequence: CDR1 SGHRS, CDR2 YFSETQ. Trimming pared 0 bases from V and 7 bases from J, leaving 11 bases between. CDR3 residues: CASSLDGAGNSPLHF. The CDR3 DNA reads TGCGCCAGCAGCTTGGATGGGGCCGGAAATTCACCCCTCCACTTT.